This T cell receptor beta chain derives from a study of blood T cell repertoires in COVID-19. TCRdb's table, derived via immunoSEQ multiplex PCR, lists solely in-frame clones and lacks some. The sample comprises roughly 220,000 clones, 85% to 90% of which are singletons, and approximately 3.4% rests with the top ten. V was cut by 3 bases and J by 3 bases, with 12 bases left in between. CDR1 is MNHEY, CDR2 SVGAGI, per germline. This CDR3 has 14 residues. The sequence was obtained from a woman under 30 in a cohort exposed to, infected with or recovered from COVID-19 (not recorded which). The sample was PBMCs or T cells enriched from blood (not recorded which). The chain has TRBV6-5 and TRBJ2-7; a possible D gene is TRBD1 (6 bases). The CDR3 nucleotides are TGTGCCAGCAGTTATGTGCAGGGGAGCTACGAGCAGTACTTC. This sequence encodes CASSYVQGSYEQYF.